The TCR beta chain described here comes from a study of Graves' ophthalmopathy and Graves' hyperthyroidism. Study summary: Peripheral blood was gathered at first diagnosis, ahead of any treatment whatsoever. Findings of the study overall: Between ophthalmopathy and stable hyperthyroidism, a 13-signature model drew a separation with around 90% sensitivity and roughly 78% specificity.

Other autoimmune diseases, uncontrolled infections, pregnancy and lactation each led to patient exclusion. Clinicians diagnosed using symptoms, serum thyroxine, TRAb, thyroid ultrasound and orbital computed tomography. V lost 0 bases, J lost 4 bases, and 4 bases lay in between. The CDR3 consists of 12 residues. CDR1 and CDR2 from the germline V gene are LNHNV and YYDKDF (reference sequence). In its sample, this clonotype was seen many times. Its target is not known. The authors amplified TCR beta CDR3 regions, and they did so from RNA transcripts for repertoire sequencing. Second-round multiplex PCR followed a first-round RT-PCR using HTBI primers. TCRdb re-derived calls from the multiplex PCR reads in MiXCR, one entry per CDR3 protein. This repertoire shows some 400,000 distinct CDR3 sequences, about 18% found once; its top ten account for roughly 1.4%.

Sequencing used peripheral blood. This clonotype was obtained from a young woman with Graves' ophthalmopathy. The chain employs TRBV15 and TRBJ2-7; D remains ambiguous. The CDR3 loop reads CATSRDRYEQYF. The CDR3 DNA is TGTGCCACCAGCAGAGATCGGTACGAGCAGTACTTC.